The source of this T cell receptor beta chain is a study of T-cell reconstitution after alpha-beta-depleted transplantation in children. This clonotype was seen at least ten times. The antigen remains unidentified. Unique molecular identifiers were incorporated into the prepared TCRbeta library. TCRdb reprocessed the PCR reads with MiXCR, giving one entry per CDR3 protein. The top ten clones hold roughly 4.8% of a sample with roughly 790,000 distinct CDR3 sequences, about 15% of them seen once. From germline, CDR1 is SGHTA and CDR2 FQGNSA. This CDR3 spans 14 amino acids. Germline trimming cut 7 bases from V and 5 bases from J; bases unmatched to any gene: 9. Study-wide results and limits: The origin of alpha-beta T cells about two months after transplant was reportedly several hundred expanded graft clones. Certain patients had high TCRbeta diversity at day 60, and it came from recipient T cells and thymic progenitors that survived.

The receptor was derived from a male patient between 10 and 17 years old who had a stem cell transplant for acute lymphoblastic leukemia, so the T cells may come from the graft donor. The starting material was PBMCs, mostly from graft donor cells, obtained 360 days after TCRalphabeta/CD19-depleted stem cell transplant. The J gene is TRBJ2-3, the V gene TRBV7-2, with 7 bases aligning to TRBD2. The CDR3 is CASTLGLAEDTQYF. The DNA for the CDR3 is TGTGCCAGCACCCTGGGGCTAGCGGAAGATACGCAGTATTTT. Filled out from reference TRBV7-2 and TRBJ2-3, the complete variable domain reads GAGVSQSPSNKVTEKGKDVELRCDPISGHTALYWYRQSLGQGLEFLIYFQGNSAPDKSGLPSDRFSAERTGGSVSTLTIQRTQQEDSAVYLCASTLGLAEDTQYFGPGTRLTVL.